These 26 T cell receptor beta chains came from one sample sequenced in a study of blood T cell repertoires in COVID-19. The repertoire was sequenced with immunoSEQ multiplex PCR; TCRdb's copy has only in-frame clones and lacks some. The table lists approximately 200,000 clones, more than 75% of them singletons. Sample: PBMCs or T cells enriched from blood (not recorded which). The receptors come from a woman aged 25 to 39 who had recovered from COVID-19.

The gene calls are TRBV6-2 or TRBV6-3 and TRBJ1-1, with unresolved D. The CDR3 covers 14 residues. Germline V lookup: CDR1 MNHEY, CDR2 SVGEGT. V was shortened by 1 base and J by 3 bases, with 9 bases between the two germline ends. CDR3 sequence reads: CASSYWGEDTEAFF. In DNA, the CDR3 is TGTGCCAGCAGTTACTGGGGAGAGGACACTGAAGCTTTCTTT.

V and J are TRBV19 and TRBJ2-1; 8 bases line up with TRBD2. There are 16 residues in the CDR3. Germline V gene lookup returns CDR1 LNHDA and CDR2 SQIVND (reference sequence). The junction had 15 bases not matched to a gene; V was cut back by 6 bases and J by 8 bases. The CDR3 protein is CASRLASSGSLHEQFF. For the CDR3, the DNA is TGTGCCAGTAGGTTGGCCTCGAGCGGGAGTCTCCATGAGCAGTTCTTC.

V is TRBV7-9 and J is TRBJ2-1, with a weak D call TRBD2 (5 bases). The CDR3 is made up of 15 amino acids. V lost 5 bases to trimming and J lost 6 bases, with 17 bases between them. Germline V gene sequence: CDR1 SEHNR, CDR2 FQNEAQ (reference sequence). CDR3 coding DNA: TGTGCCAGCAGCCCGGGATTGGAAGGGTTCAATGAGCAGTTCTTC. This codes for CASSPGLEGFNEQFF.

CDR3 residues: CASSHPRGQGNTIYF. For the CDR3, the DNA is TGTGCCAGCAGTCATCCCAGGGGGCAAGGAAACACCATATATTTT. The chain uses TRBV7-9 and TRBJ1-3; 8 positions agree with TRBD1. V lost 6 bases, J lost 4 bases, and 8 bases stayed unmatched. The CDR3 extends over 15 amino acids. Germline V CDR1 and CDR2: SEHNR, FQNEAQ (reference sequence).

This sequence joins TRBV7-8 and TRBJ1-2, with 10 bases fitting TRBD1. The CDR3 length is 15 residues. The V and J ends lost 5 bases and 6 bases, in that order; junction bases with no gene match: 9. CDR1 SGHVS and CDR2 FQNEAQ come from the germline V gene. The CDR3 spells CASSGRDRGFNGYTF. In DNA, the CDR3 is TGTGCCAGCAGCGGCCGGGACAGGGGTTTCAATGGCTACACCTTC.

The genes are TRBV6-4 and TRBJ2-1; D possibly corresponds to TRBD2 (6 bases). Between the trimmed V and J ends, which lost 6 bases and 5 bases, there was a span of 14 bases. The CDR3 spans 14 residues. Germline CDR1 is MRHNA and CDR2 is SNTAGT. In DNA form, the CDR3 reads TGTGCCAGCAGCCCCGAGGGCGGGGACAATGAGCAGTTCTTC. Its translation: CASSPEGGDNEQFF.

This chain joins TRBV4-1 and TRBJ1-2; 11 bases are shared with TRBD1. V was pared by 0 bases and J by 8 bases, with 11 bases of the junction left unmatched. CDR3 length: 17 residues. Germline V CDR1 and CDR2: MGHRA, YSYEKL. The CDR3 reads CASSQEETGTGGLGYTF. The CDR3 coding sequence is TGCGCCAGCAGCCAAGAAGAAACCGGGACAGGGGGGTTAGGCTACACCTTC.

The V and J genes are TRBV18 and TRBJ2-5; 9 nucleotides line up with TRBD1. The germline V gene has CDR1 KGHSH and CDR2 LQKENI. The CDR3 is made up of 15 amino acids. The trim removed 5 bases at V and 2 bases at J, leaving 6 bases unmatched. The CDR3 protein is CASSTGTGFQETQYF. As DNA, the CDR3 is TGTGCCAGCTCAACCGGGACAGGGTTTCAAGAGACCCAGTACTTC.

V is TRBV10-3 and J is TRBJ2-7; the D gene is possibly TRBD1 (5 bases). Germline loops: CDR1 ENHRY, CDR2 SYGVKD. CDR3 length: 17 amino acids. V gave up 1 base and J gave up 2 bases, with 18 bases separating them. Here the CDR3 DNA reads TGTGCCATCAGTGAGTTTGGCTCCGGTGCAGGGACCTACGAGCAGTACTTC. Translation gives CAISEFGSGAGTYEQYF.

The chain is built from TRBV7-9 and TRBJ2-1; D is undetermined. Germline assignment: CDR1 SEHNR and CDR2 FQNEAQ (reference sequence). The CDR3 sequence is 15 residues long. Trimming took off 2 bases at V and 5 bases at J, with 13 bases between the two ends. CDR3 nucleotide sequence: TGTGCCAGCAGCTTAATCCAGCGACTCGACAATGAGCAGTTCTTC. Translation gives CASSLIQRLDNEQFF.

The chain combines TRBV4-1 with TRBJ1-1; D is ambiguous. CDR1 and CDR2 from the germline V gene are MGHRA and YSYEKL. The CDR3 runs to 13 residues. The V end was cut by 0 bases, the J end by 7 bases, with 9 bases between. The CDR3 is CASSQDRVREAFF. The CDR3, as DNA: TGCGCCAGCAGCCAAGATCGAGTTCGTGAAGCTTTCTTT.

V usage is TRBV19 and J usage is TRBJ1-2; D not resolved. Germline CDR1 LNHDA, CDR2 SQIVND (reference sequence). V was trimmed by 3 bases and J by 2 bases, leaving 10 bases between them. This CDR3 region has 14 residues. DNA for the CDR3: TGTGCCAGTAGTATCCTCGCAGCGAACTATGGCTACACCTTC. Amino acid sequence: CASSILAANYGYTF.

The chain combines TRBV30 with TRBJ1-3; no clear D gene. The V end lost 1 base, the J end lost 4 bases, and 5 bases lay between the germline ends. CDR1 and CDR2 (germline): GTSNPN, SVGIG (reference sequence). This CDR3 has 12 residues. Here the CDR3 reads CAWSAQGNTIYF. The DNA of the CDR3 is TGTGCCTGGAGTGCACAGGGAAACACCATATATTTT.

The CDR3 DNA reads as TGTGCCAGCAGCTGGCTGACTAGCGGGAGCGAGGAAGAGCAGTACTTC. Protein product: CASSWLTSGSEEEQYF. The V and J genes are TRBV7-6 and TRBJ2-7; 12 bases match TRBD2. This CDR3 region has 16 residues. The V gene's germline CDR1 is SGHVS and CDR2 FNYEAQ. The ends lost 4 bases at V and 7 bases at J; junction bases unmatched: 11.

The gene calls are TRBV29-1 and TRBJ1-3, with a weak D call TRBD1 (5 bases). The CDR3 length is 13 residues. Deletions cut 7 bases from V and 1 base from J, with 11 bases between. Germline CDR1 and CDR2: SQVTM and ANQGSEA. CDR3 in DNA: TGCAGCGGAGTTCAGGGTTCTGGAAACACCATATATTTT. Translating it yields CSGVQGSGNTIYF. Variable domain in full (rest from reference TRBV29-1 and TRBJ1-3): SAVISQKPSRDICQRGTSLTIQCQVDSQVTMMFWYRQQPGQSLTLIATANQGSEATYESGFVIDKFPISRPNLTFSTLTVSNMSPEDSSIYLCSGVQGSGNTIYFGEGSWLTVV.

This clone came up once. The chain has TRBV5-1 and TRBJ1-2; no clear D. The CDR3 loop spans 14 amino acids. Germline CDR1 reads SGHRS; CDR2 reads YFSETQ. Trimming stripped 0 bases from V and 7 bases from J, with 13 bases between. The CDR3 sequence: CASSLDSGNGGYTF. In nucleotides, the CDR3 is TGCGCCAGCAGCTTGGATTCGGGGAACGGTGGCTACACCTTC.

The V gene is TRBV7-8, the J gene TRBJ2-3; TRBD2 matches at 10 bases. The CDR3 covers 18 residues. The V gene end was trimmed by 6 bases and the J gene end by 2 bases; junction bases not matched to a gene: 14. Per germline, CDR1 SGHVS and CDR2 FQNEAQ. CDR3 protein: CASRPPGGSGRATDTQYF. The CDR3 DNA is TGTGCCAGCAGGCCCCCAGGGGGGAGCGGGAGGGCCACAGATACGCAGTATTTT. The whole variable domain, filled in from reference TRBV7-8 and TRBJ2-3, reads GAGVSQSPRYKVAKRGQDVALRCDPISGHVSLFWYQQALGQGPEFLTYFQNEAQLDKSGLPSDRFFAERPEGSVSTLKIQRTQQEDSAVYLCASRPPGGSGRATDTQYFGPGTRLTVL.

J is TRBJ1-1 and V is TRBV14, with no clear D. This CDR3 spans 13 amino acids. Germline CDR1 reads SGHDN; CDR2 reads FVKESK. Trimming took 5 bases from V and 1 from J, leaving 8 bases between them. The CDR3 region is CASSTERNTEAFF. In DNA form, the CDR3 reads TGTGCCAGCAGCACGGAGAGGAACACTGAAGCTTTCTTT.

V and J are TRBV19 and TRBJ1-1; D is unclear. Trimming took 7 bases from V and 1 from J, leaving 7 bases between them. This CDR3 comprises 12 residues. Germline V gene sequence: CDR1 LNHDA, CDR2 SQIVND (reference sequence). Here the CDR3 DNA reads TGTGCCAGTAAATGGCCGAACACTGAAGCTTTCTTT. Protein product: CASKWPNTEAFF. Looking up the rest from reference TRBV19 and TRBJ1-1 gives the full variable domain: DGGITQSPKYLFRKEGQNVTLSCEQNLNHDAMYWYRQDPGQGLRLIYYSQIVNDFQKGDIAEGYSVSREKKESFPLTVTSAQKNPTAFYLCASKWPNTEAFFGQGTRLTVV.

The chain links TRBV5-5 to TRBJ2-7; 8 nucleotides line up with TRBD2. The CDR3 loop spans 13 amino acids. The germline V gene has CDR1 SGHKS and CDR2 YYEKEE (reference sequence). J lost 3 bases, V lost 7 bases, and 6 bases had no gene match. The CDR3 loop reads CASLAGPFYEQYF. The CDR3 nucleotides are TGTGCCAGCTTAGCGGGGCCCTTCTACGAGCAGTACTTC.

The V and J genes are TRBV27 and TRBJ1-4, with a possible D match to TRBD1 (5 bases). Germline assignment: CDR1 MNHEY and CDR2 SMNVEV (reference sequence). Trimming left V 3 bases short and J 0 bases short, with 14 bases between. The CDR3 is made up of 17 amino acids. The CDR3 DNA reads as TGTGCCAGCAGTTTGGTAGGGGAGGAGGCAACTAATGAAAAACTGTTTTTT. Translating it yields CASSLVGEEATNEKLFF.

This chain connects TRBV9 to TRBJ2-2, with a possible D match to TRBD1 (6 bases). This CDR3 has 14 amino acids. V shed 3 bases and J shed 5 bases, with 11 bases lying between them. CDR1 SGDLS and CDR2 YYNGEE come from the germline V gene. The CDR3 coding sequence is TGTGCCAGCAGCGCGCTAAGGGGGACCGGGGAGCTGTTTTTT. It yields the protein CASSALRGTGELFF.

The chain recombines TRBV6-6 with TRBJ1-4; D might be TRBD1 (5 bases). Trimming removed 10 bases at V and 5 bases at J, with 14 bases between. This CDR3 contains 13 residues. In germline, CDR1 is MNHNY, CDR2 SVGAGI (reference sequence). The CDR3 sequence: CAITNDRNEKLFF. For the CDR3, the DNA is TGTGCCATCACTAACGACAGAAATGAAAAACTGTTTTTT.

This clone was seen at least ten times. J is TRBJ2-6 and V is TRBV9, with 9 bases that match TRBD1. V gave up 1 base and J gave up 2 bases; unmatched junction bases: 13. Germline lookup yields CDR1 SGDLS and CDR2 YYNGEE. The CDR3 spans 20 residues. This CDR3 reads CASSVFDPGQGLTGANVLTF. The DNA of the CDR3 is TGTGCCAGCAGCGTATTCGATCCGGGACAGGGATTGACTGGGGCCAACGTCCTGACTTTC.

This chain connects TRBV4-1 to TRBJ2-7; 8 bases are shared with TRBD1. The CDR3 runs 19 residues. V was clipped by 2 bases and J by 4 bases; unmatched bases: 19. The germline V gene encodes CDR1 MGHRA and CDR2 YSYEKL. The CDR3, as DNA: TGCGCCAGCAGCCAACGATACCGGGACAGGAAGCCTCGTTGGTACGAGCAGTACTTC. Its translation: CASSQRYRDRKPRWYEQYF.

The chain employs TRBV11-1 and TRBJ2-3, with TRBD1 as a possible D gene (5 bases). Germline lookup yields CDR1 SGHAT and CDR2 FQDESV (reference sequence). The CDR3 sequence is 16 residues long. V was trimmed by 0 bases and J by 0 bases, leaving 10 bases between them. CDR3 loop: CASSLAPQASTDTQYF. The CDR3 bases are TGTGCCAGCAGCTTAGCCCCACAGGCCAGCACAGATACGCAGTATTTT.